The 27 T cell receptor beta chains below come from one sample, sequenced in a study of shared clonotypes between healthy human individuals. It was CD45RO-negative cells, positively selected for CCR7, that made up naive CD8 cells, with terminally differentiated effector memory CD45RA+ cells excluded. Only in-frame clones appear in the TCRdb table, and some are missing; sequencing was by immunoSEQ multiplex PCR. The repertoire holds 550,000 to 650,000 clones, approximately 96% seen once, with less than 0.12% in the top ten. Sequenced: naive CD8+ T cells sorted from blood. The receptors shown here come from a woman under 40 in good health.

V is TRBV19 and J is TRBJ2-1; perhaps TRBD2 as D (5 bases). The CDR3 has 12 amino acids. In germline, CDR1 is LNHDA, CDR2 SQIVND (reference sequence). V was cut by 8 bases and J by 2 bases, with 7 bases left in between. The CDR3, as DNA: TGTGCCAGTGAGACTACCTACAATGAGCAGTTCTTC. Its protein is CASETTYNEQFF. The variable domain in full, with the rest retrieved from reference TRBV19 and TRBJ2-1, is DGGITQSPKYLFRKEGQNVTLSCEQNLNHDAMYWYRQDPGQGLRLIYYSQIVNDFQKGDIAEGYSVSREKKESFPLTVTSAQKNPTAFYLCASETTYNEQFFGPGTRLTVL.

The chain carries TRBV10-2 and TRBJ2-1; no definite D call. This CDR3 has 16 residues. The V gene lost 3 bases and the J gene lost 6 bases, with 18 bases spanning the gap. Germline V lookup: CDR1 WSHSY, CDR2 SAAADI. The CDR3 nucleotides are TGCGCCAGCAGTGAAGGGAACTTCCCCTCTCGCAATGAGCAGTTCTTC. Its protein is CASSEGNFPSRNEQFF.

Concerning this clone itself: Other DNA sequences of this sample code for an identical CDR3. The rearrangement uses TRBV27 and TRBJ1-5; D is ambiguous. V was clipped by 2 bases and J by 0 bases, with 5 bases between them. Germline V lookup: CDR1 MNHEY, CDR2 SMNVEV (reference sequence). The CDR3 is 14 amino acids. The CDR3: CASSLRDSNQPQHF. CDR3 coding DNA: TGTGCCAGCAGTTTACGGGATAGCAATCAGCCCCAGCATTTT.

The chain combines TRBV10-1 with TRBJ2-1; TRBD2 agrees at 13 bases. This CDR3 is 14 amino acids long. After removal of 4 bases from V and 7 bases from J, the junction contained 1 base not matched to a gene. CDR1 is WNHNN and CDR2 is SYGVQD in the germline V gene (reference sequence). The CDR3 nucleotides read TGCGCCAGCAGTGTACTAGCGGGAGGGAATGAGCAGTTCTTC. Protein product: CASSVLAGGNEQFF.

The chain joins TRBV27 to TRBJ1-2, with D uncertain. CDR3 length: 15 residues. The germline V gene has CDR1 MNHEY and CDR2 SMNVEV (reference sequence). V was pared by 5 bases and J by 3 bases, with 16 bases between. The CDR3 coding sequence is TGTGCCAGCAGTCCGCGGACGCCCCCCGACTATGGCTACACCTTC. Translating gives CASSPRTPPDYGYTF.

The chain links TRBV5-6 to TRBJ2-3, with D perhaps matching TRBD1 (5 bases). The CDR3 is 14 amino acids. Trimming pared 4 bases from V and 1 base from J, leaving 10 bases between. Germline assignment: CDR1 SGHDT and CDR2 YYEEEE. For the CDR3, the DNA is TGTGCCAGCAGCCCAGGGTGGGGCACAGATACGCAGTATTTT. Protein product: CASSPGWGTDTQYF. Combining the CDR3 with reference TRBV5-6 and TRBJ2-3 gives the whole variable domain DAGVTQSPTHLIKTRGQQVTLRCSPKSGHDTVSWYQQALGQGPQFIFQYYEEEERQRGNFPDRFSGHQFPNYSSELNVNALLLGDSALYLCASSPGWGTDTQYFGPGTRLTVL.

This clone has only a few counts. The V call is TRBV2, the J call TRBJ1-1; possible D gene TRBD1, 5 bases. Germline CDR1 is SNHLY and CDR2 is FYNNEI. Trimming took off 7 bases at V and 5 bases at J, with 11 bases between the two ends. This CDR3 has 12 amino acids. The CDR3 reads CASKQANTEAFF. The DNA of the CDR3 is TGTGCCAGCAAACAGGCGAATACTGAAGCTTTCTTT.

This chain joins TRBV29-1 and TRBJ2-1, with D uncertain. CDR1 is SQVTM, CDR2 ANQGSEA, per germline. V shed 0 bases and J shed 0 bases, with 12 bases lying between them. This CDR3 spans 16 amino acids. The CDR3 spells CSVEESETSSYNEQFF. For the CDR3, the DNA is TGCAGCGTTGAAGAATCGGAGACCAGCTCCTACAATGAGCAGTTCTTC.

The genes are TRBV11-3 and TRBJ2-7, with D possibly TRBD2 on 6 matching bases. V was cut by 5 bases and J by 0 bases, with 11 bases left in between. This CDR3 has 14 amino acids. The germline gives CDR1 SGHNT, CDR2 YENEEA. CDR3 nucleotides: TGTGCCAGCAGCCTGTCCGGGAGCTCCTACGAGCAGTACTTC. Its translation is CASSLSGSSYEQYF. The full variable domain, with the rest looked up from reference TRBV11-3 and TRBJ2-7, is EAGVVQSPRYKIIEKKQPVAFWCNPISGHNTLYWYLQNLGQGPELLIRYENEEAVDDSQLPKDRFSAERLKGVDSTLKIQPAELGDSAVYLCASSLSGSSYEQYFGPGTRLTVT.

V and J are TRBV5-1 and TRBJ1-6; 7 positions match TRBD1. CDR3 size: 15 residues. CDR1 SGHRS and CDR2 YFSETQ come from the germline V gene. The J segment lost 8 bases and the V segment lost 4 bases, leaving 9 bases of the junction unmatched. The CDR3, as DNA: TGCGCCAGCAGCCCCTCCGACAGGGAAGATTCACCCCTCCACTTT. It translates to CASSPSDREDSPLHF. The full variable domain, completed using reference TRBV5-1 and TRBJ1-6, is KAGVTQTPRYLIKTRGQQVTLSCSPISGHRSVSWYQQTPGQGLQFLFEYFSETQRNKGNFPGRFSGRQFSNSRSEMNVSTLELGDSALYLCASSPSDREDSPLHFGNGTRLTVT.

V gene TRBV29-1 combines with J gene TRBJ2-1, with D perhaps matching TRBD1 (6 bases). V lost 3 bases, J lost 5 bases, and 20 bases lay in between. CDR1 SQVTM and CDR2 ANQGSEA come from the germline V gene. This CDR3 contains 16 residues. CDR3: CSVDGWTVNADNEQFF. In nucleotides, the CDR3 is TGCAGCGTTGACGGGTGGACAGTAAACGCGGACAATGAGCAGTTCTTC.

The rearrangement uses TRBV14 and TRBJ1-5; D unclear. The CDR3 spans 15 residues. Trimming pared 2 bases from V and 0 bases from J, leaving 8 bases between. Germline V gene sequence: CDR1 SGHDN, CDR2 FVKESK. The CDR3 nucleotides read TGTGCCAGCAGCCAAAATAAGAATAGCAATCAGCCCCAGCATTTT. Translated, it gives CASSQNKNSNQPQHF.

This chain connects TRBV27 to TRBJ2-7; possible D gene TRBD2, 5 bases. In germline, CDR1 is MNHEY, CDR2 SMNVEV (reference sequence). Trimming cost V 2 bases and J 2 bases, with 10 bases left between them. This CDR3 region has 14 residues. The CDR3 is CASSLAGQTYEQYF. The CDR3 nucleotides read TGTGCCAGCAGTTTAGCGGGCCAGACCTACGAGCAGTACTTC.

The chain has TRBV7-8 and TRBJ2-1; a weak D match, TRBD2 (6 bases). The germline V gene encodes CDR1 SGHVS and CDR2 FQNEAQ. There are 15 residues in the CDR3. The V gene lost 2 bases and the J gene lost 3 bases, with 11 bases spanning the gap. The CDR3 bases are TGTGCCAGCAGCTTAAGGACTACCCGCTACAATGAGCAGTTCTTC. Its translation is CASSLRTTRYNEQFF.

The chain has TRBV27 and TRBJ2-7, with 8 positions matching TRBD1. The CDR3 loop spans 15 amino acids. CDR1 and CDR2 from the germline V gene are MNHEY and SMNVEV (reference sequence). After removal of 5 bases from V and 2 bases from J, the junction contained 8 bases not matched to a gene. The CDR3 reads CASSIQGDAPYEQYF. As DNA, the CDR3 is TGTGCCAGCAGTATACAGGGGGACGCACCCTACGAGCAGTACTTC.

The chain employs TRBV5-4 and TRBJ1-1, with TRBD1 as a possible D gene (5 bases). Germline assignment: CDR1 SGHNT and CDR2 YYREEE (reference sequence). This CDR3 is 12 amino acids long. The V and J ends lost 5 bases and 6 bases respectively, with 11 bases between them. DNA of the CDR3: TGTGCCAGCAGGGGGGAGGGAGCTGAAGCTTTCTTT. It yields the protein CASRGEGAEAFF.

The chain carries TRBV11-2 and TRBJ2-7; D is uncertain. This CDR3 has 15 residues. Looked up from germline, CDR1 is SGHAT and CDR2 is FQNNGV. V was trimmed by 0 bases and J by 3 bases, leaving 12 bases between them. The CDR3 sequence: CASSLEPGDNYEQYF. CDR3 DNA sequence: TGTGCCAGCAGCTTAGAGCCGGGTGATAACTACGAGCAGTACTTC.

This clone is a singleton in its sample. J is TRBJ2-7 and V is TRBV4-2; 7 bases line up with TRBD2. CDR3 length: 17 residues. Germline assignment: CDR1 LGHNA and CDR2 YNFKEQ. The trim removed 1 base at V and 0 bases at J, leaving 9 bases unmatched. Here the CDR3 DNA reads TGTGCCAGCAGCCAAGGTTTGGAGGGAGGGCCCTCCTACGAGCAGTACTTC. Its protein product is CASSQGLEGGPSYEQYF.

This clone showed up just a few times. The chain has TRBV27 and TRBJ1-1, with D hard to call. Germline CDR1 MNHEY, CDR2 SMNVEV (reference sequence). Trimming removed 4 bases at V and 5 bases at J, with 14 bases between. This CDR3 comprises 14 residues. The CDR3 DNA is TGTGCCAGCAGTTATCGGGGTATCGGGACTGAAGCTTTCTTT. Translation gives CASSYRGIGTEAFF.

The V and J genes are TRBV13 and TRBJ2-5; maybe TRBD1 (6 bases). Trimming took off 2 bases at V and 4 bases at J, with 8 bases between the two ends. The germline CDR1 and CDR2 sequences are PRHDT and FYEKMQ (reference sequence). The CDR3 has 13 amino acids. CDR3 sequence reads: CASSLLGGETQYF. The CDR3 nucleotides read TGTGCCAGCAGCTTATTAGGGGGAGAGACCCAGTACTTC.

V gene TRBV29-1 combines with J gene TRBJ2-1; TRBD2 matches at 13 bases. With 6 bases clipped from V and 3 bases from J, the junction kept 2 bases outside the gene matches. The CDR3 contains 14 residues. From germline, CDR1 is SQVTM and CDR2 ANQGSEA. CDR3 coding DNA: TGCAGCGTCGGACTAGCGGGAGTCTACAATGAGCAGTTCTTC. This translates into CSVGLAGVYNEQFF.

V and J are TRBV5-5 and TRBJ2-7, with D maybe TRBD2 (6 bases). This CDR3 spans 15 amino acids. Germline CDR1 and CDR2: SGHKS and YYEKEE (reference sequence). Trimming took 3 bases from V and 11 from J, leaving 24 bases between them. The CDR3 here is CASSSTQGPAGGEYF. The CDR3 DNA reads TGTGCCAGCAGCTCTACCCAGGGCCCGGCCGGCGGGGAGTACTTC.

The table lists this clone with a count of one. V gene TRBV5-1 combines with J gene TRBJ2-3, with D perhaps TRBD1 (5 bases). Germline-derived CDR1 and CDR2 are SGHRS and YFSETQ. V was cut by 0 bases and J by 5 bases, with 13 bases left in between. The CDR3 totals 15 residues. CDR3: CASSLATRAKDTQYF. The CDR3 nucleotides are TGCGCCAGCAGCTTGGCCACCAGGGCTAAAGATACGCAGTATTTT.

The chain has TRBV5-4 and TRBJ2-7; 7 bases match TRBD2. CDR3 length equals 17 residues. Germline V lookup: CDR1 SGHNT, CDR2 YYREEE (reference sequence). The junction had 14 bases not matched to a gene; V was cut back by 2 bases and J by 3 bases. For the CDR3, the DNA is TGTGCCAGCAGCTTTGGTCCATTCACTAGCGAGGACTACGAGCAGTACTTC. Encoded protein: CASSFGPFTSEDYEQYF.

The gene calls are TRBV4-1 and TRBJ2-7; 7 positions match TRBD2. There are 15 residues in the CDR3. J lost 4 bases, V lost 4 bases, and 10 bases had no gene match. Germline lookup yields CDR1 MGHRA and CDR2 YSYEKL. Here the CDR3 reads CASSPDGGGPYEQYF. In DNA form, the CDR3 reads TGCGCCAGCAGCCCAGACGGGGGAGGGCCATACGAGCAGTACTTC.

The genes are TRBV10-2 and TRBJ2-1; 8 bases match TRBD1. The germline V gene encodes CDR1 WSHSY and CDR2 SAAADI. V lost 5 bases and J lost 1; bases outside the gene matches: 4. The CDR3 runs to 15 residues. CDR3 nucleotides: TGCGCCAGCAGTACGGACAGGGTGTCCTACAATGAGCAGTTCTTC. Amino acids: CASSTDRVSYNEQFF.

The rearrangement links TRBV11-2 to TRBJ2-7; perhaps TRBD2 as D (6 bases). The CDR3 covers 17 residues. V dropped 0 bases and J dropped 5 bases, with 20 bases sitting between them. Germline lookup yields CDR1 SGHAT and CDR2 FQNNGV. The CDR3 nucleotides are TGTGCCAGCAGCTTAGATCTCTTCCGGGGGAGGCTCAACGAGCAGTACTTC. Amino acid sequence: CASSLDLFRGRLNEQYF.